Sequencing of this T cell receptor (beta chain) was carried out in a study of CD8 T cells in Susac syndrome. Roughly 0.45 to 1 ug RNA was reverse transcribed with random hexamers. TCR beta CDR3 was amplified by immunoSEQ covering 54 Vbeta and 13 Jbeta. TCRdb independently ran MiXCR on the immunoSEQ multiplex PCR reads; one entry per CDR3 protein. The table has around 190,000 distinct CDR3 sequences, approximately 95% seen once; the top ten hold less than 0.12%. V gave up 10 bases and J gave up 3 bases; unmatched junction bases: 5. The CDR3 is 13 amino acids. Sequencing was carried out using CD4+ T cells from PBMCs. The chain employs TRBV23-1 and TRBJ2-7; TRBD2 agrees at 11 bases. TRBV23-1 is an ORF; its function is uncertain. This TCR was recovered from a human donor in good health. CDR3 loop: CANVSGRGYEQYF. Written as DNA, the CDR3 is TGCGCCAACGTTAGCGGGAGGGGCTACGAGCAGTACTTC.